This TCR beta chain was recovered during a study of blood T cell repertoires in COVID-19. Study-wide background: The United States, Italy and Spain were the sources of the acute and convalescent COVID-19 samples. Sources were T cells, B-cell-depleted T cells, or PBMCs; the material itself was cDNA or gDNA.

The CDR3 runs to 18 residues. V was pared by 2 bases and J by 3 bases, with 23 bases between. Clones were sequenced by immunoSEQ multiplex PCR, and TCRdb holds only the in-frame ones, with some missing. Here the sample spans roughly 50,000 clones, approximately 88% being singletons. The receptor comes from a human donor in a cohort sampled during active COVID-19. Material: peripheral blood. This chain links TRBV23-1 with TRBJ2-7; D gene uncertain. TRBV23-1 belongs to the ORF category, with a function that is uncertain. As DNA, the CDR3 is TGCGCCAGCAGTCAAATCCCACCCTCAGGTACCCCGGACTACGAGCAGTACTTC. Translating it yields CASSQIPPSGTPDYEQYF.